The 26 T cell receptor beta chains listed next were all sequenced from one sample in a study of human T cells and chemical hapten exposure. TCRdb re-called the RACE reads through MiXCR, storing one row per CDR3 protein. This table holds over 300,000 distinct CDR3 sequences, more than 4.5% found once. Sample time point: pre-sensitization, week 0. Treatment indicated: therapeutic diphenylcyclopropenone sensitization with weekly scalp DPC. The input for sequencing was whole blood, taken in connection with sensitization to the hapten diphenylcyclopropenone (DPC). The receptors here all came from a woman between 50 and 59 years old with alopecia areata. Some clones in this sample may be carry-over from other donors' samples.

This clonotype occurred many times. The chain combines TRBV24-1 with TRBJ1-4; the D is unclear. The CDR3 sequence is 20 residues long. V lost 1 base and J lost 5, with 25 bases in between. Per the germline V gene, CDR1 is KGHDR and CDR2 is SFDVKD. DNA of the CDR3: TGTGCCACCAGTGATTTCGGTGCACCGGGCCAGGCAGCGGGGAATGAAAAACTGTTTTTT. This codes for CATSDFGAPGQAAGNEKLFF.

This clonotype was found many times. The J gene is TRBJ2-7, the V gene TRBV5-1; D uncertain. In germline, CDR1 is SGHRS, CDR2 YFSETQ. Deletions cut 1 base from V and 0 bases from J, with 11 bases between. This CDR3 is 15 amino acids long. The CDR3 loop reads CASSLMAASSYEQYF. Written as DNA, the CDR3 is TGCGCCAGCAGCTTGATGGCTGCCAGCTCCTACGAGCAGTACTTC.

This clonotype was recorded a few times. V gene TRBV28 combines with J gene TRBJ2-6; a possible D gene is TRBD1 (6 bases). The CDR3 loop spans 17 amino acids. Germline V lookup: CDR1 MDHEN, CDR2 SYDVKM. Between the trimmed V and J ends, which lost 4 bases and 1 base, there was a span of 14 bases. The CDR3 sequence: CASSSRDTISGANVLTF. The CDR3, as DNA: TGTGCCAGCAGTTCCCGGGACACTATTTCTGGGGCCAACGTCCTGACTTTC.

At least ten counts were recorded for this clonotype. The V call is TRBV6-5, the J call TRBJ2-5; 7 bases fit TRBD2. Germline CDR1 and CDR2: MNHEY and SVGAGI. The CDR3 is 14 residues long. Germline trimming cut 2 bases from V and 1 base from J; bases unmatched to any gene: 1. The CDR3 is CASSYLAAQETQYF. The CDR3 nucleotides are TGTGCCAGCAGTTACCTAGCGGCCCAAGAGACCCAGTACTTC.

This clonotype was found many times. This chain joins TRBV18 and TRBJ1-1; the D is unclear. Germline V lookup: CDR1 KGHSH, CDR2 LQKENI. The CDR3 consists of 13 residues. V was trimmed by 8 bases and J by 5 bases, leaving 15 bases between them. The CDR3 sequence: CASSPPTGTEAFF. The CDR3 DNA follows: TGTGCCAGCAGCCCACCCACGGGGACTGAAGCTTTCTTT.

J is TRBJ1-4 and V is TRBV6-6; TRBD1 might be the D (6 bases). The CDR3 length is 15 residues. Looked up from germline, CDR1 is MNHNY and CDR2 is SVGAGI (reference sequence). Trimming took off 4 bases at V and 5 bases at J, with 14 bases between the two ends. The CDR3 reads CASSSNRDLNEKLFF. The CDR3 nucleotides are TGTGCCAGCAGTTCCAACAGGGATTTGAATGAAAAACTGTTTTTT.

The rearrangement links TRBV3-1 to TRBJ1-1; TRBD1 matches 10 bases. The V segment lost 4 bases and the J segment 10 bases; nucleotides outside the gene matches: 9. CDR1 and CDR2 from the germline V gene are LGHDT and YNNKEL (reference sequence). CDR3 length: 14 residues. The DNA of the CDR3 is TGTGCCAGCAGCCTCTCGGGACAGGGGAAAGGAGCTTTCTTT. Its translation is CASSLSGQGKGAFF.

This clonotype was counted between two and nine times. This chain links TRBV24-1 with TRBJ1-5; D is unresolved. Germline CDR1 reads KGHDR; CDR2 reads SFDVKD. The CDR3 length is 15 residues. Trimming pared 4 bases from V and 1 base from J, leaving 10 bases between. CDR3 sequence reads: CATSERAGSNQPQHF. The CDR3 coding sequence is TGTGCCACCAGTGAGAGGGCCGGGAGCAATCAGCCCCAGCATTTT.

This clonotype was seen ten or more times. The chain combines TRBV2 with TRBJ2-5, with 11 nucleotides matching TRBD1. This CDR3 has 13 amino acids. J gave up 4 bases and V 6 bases, and 1 base lay outside the gene matches. Germline assignment: CDR1 SNHLY and CDR2 FYNNEI. The CDR3, as DNA: TGTGCCAGCAGGGGACAGGGGGGAGAGACCCAGTACTTC. Amino acid sequence: CASRGQGGETQYF.

This clonotype showed up many times. V is TRBV12-3 or TRBV12-4 and J is TRBJ2-1; TRBD2 is a possible D gene (6 bases). The CDR3 contains 16 residues. V lost 4 bases and J lost 8, with 21 bases in between. CDR3 sequence: CASSSSSGGIFDEQFF. CDR3 bases: TGTGCCAGCAGTTCTAGTAGCGGAGGGATATTTGATGAGCAGTTCTTC.

This clonotype was found many times. V usage is TRBV3-1 and J usage is TRBJ2-2; D uncertain. The CDR3 is 15 residues long. V was pared by 2 bases and J by 1 base, with 8 bases between. Germline V gene lookup returns CDR1 LGHDT and CDR2 YNNKEL (reference sequence). The CDR3, as DNA: TGTGCCAGCAGCCAACCCAGCCGGAACACCGGGGAGCTGTTTTTT. Its protein product is CASSQPSRNTGELFF.

This clonotype occurred many times. The genes are TRBV7-2 and TRBJ1-1, with a weak D call TRBD1 (6 bases). Trimming pared 5 bases from V and 5 bases from J, leaving 9 bases between. The CDR3 consists of 12 residues. The germline gives CDR1 SGHTA, CDR2 FQGNSA. CDR3 nucleotides: TGTGCCAGCAGCCAGGGGTGGACTGAAGCTTTCTTT. Its protein product is CASSQGWTEAFF.

The rearrangement links TRBV20-1 to TRBJ1-5; no reliable D call. Germline-derived CDR1 and CDR2 are DFQATT and SNEGSKA (reference sequence). Trimming cost V 3 bases and J 5 bases, with 11 bases left between them. The CDR3 runs to 13 residues. DNA of the CDR3: TGCAGTGCTAGGGTCACAGATTATCAGCCCCAGCATTTT. Its translation is CSARVTDYQPQHF.

The genes are TRBV28 and TRBJ2-7; tentatively, D is TRBD2 (6 bases). The germline V and J ends were trimmed by 1 base and 6 bases, with 16 bases remaining between them. The CDR3 runs 15 residues. Germline-derived CDR1 and CDR2 are MDHEN and SYDVKM. The CDR3 sequence: CASSLLGGFGGEQYF. The DNA of the CDR3 is TGTGCCAGCAGTTTATTGGGGGGTTTTGGAGGCGAGCAGTACTTC. The variable domain in full, with the rest retrieved from reference TRBV28 and TRBJ2-7, is DVKVTQSSRYLVKRTGEKVFLECVQDMDHENMFWYRQDPGLGLRLIYFSYDVKMKEKGDIPEGYSVSREKKERFSLILESASTNQTSMYLCASSLLGGFGGEQYFGPGTRLTVT.

This clonotype has a handful of counts. V gene TRBV5-1 combines with J gene TRBJ2-7; D is uncertain. Germline CDR1 reads SGHRS; CDR2 reads YFSETQ. The ends were cut back, 7 bases at V and 6 bases at J, with 20 bases in the middle. This CDR3 has 14 amino acids. Here the CDR3 reads CASGRVGNDGEQYF. The CDR3 DNA sequence: TGCGCCAGCGGCCGCGTGGGGAATGATGGCGAGCAGTACTTC.

The chain uses TRBV16 and TRBJ1-1; D might be TRBD1 (5 bases). The germline CDR1 and CDR2 sequences are KGHSY and FQNENV. The CDR3 spans 16 residues. Trimming stripped 3 bases from V and 4 bases from J, with 18 bases between. The CDR3 nucleotides are TGTGCCAGCAGCCAGGTATCCCAGGGTGGAAGCACTGAAGCTTTCTTT. Translating gives CASSQVSQGGSTEAFF. Complete variable domain (other parts from reference TRBV16 and TRBJ1-1): GEEVAQTPKHLVRGEGQKAKLYCAPIKGHSYVFWYQQVLKNEFKFLISFQNENVFDETGMPKERFSAKCLPNSPCSLEIQATKLEDSAVYFCASSQVSQGGSTEAFFGQGTRLTVV.

This clonotype was recorded at least ten times. V and J are TRBV2 and TRBJ1-6, with D perhaps matching TRBD1 (6 bases). Per germline, CDR1 SNHLY and CDR2 FYNNEI. This CDR3 comprises 13 residues. V dropped 4 bases and J dropped 7 bases, with 8 bases sitting between them. The CDR3 region has the DNA TGTGCCAGCAGTGTACAGGGCAATTCACCCCTCCACTTT. Protein product: CASSVQGNSPLHF.

This clonotype was observed a few times. V usage is TRBV7-7 and J usage is TRBJ1-3; possibly TRBD1 for D (5 bases). The V gene lost 5 bases and the J gene lost 0 bases, with 11 bases spanning the gap. There are 15 residues in the CDR3. The germline V gene has CDR1 SSHAT and CDR2 FNYEAQ (reference sequence). CDR3 DNA: TGTGCCAGCAGCCCCGGACATGGCTCTGGAAACACCATATATTTT. Amino acid sequence: CASSPGHGSGNTIYF. Full variable domain (remainder filled in from reference TRBV7-7 and TRBJ1-3): GAGVSQSPRYKVTKRGQDVTLRCDPISSHATLYWYQQALGQGPEFLTYFNYEAQPDKSGLPSDRFSAERPEGSISTLTIQRTEQRDSAMYRCASSPGHGSGNTIYFGEGSWLTVV.

This clonotype was found a few times. The chain joins TRBV6-1 to TRBJ2-1; D may be TRBD1 (6 bases). This CDR3 is built from 17 residues. Per the germline V gene, CDR1 is MNHNS and CDR2 is SASEGT. The germline V and J ends were trimmed by 4 bases and 0 bases, with 16 bases remaining between them. DNA for the CDR3: TGTGCCAGCAGTGGCACAGGGACCGAAAGCTCCTACAATGAGCAGTTCTTC. It specifies CASSGTGTESSYNEQFF.

The chain carries TRBV3-1 and TRBJ2-7; D call uncertain. The CDR3 has 14 amino acids. Germline V gives CDR1 LGHDT, CDR2 YNNKEL (reference sequence). Trimming stripped 4 bases from V and 0 bases from J, with 10 bases between. CDR3 in amino acids: CASSLGPYSYEQYF. The DNA for the CDR3 is TGTGCCAGCAGCCTTGGGCCCTACTCCTACGAGCAGTACTTC.

This clonotype was observed at least ten times. The J gene is TRBJ1-4, the V gene TRBV27; tentative D call: TRBD1 (6 bases). This CDR3 contains 14 residues. Germline V CDR1 and CDR2: MNHEY, SMNVEV (reference sequence). Trimming pared 3 bases from V and 4 bases from J, leaving 9 bases between. The CDR3 nucleotides are TGTGCCAGCAGTTTTGCAGGGGATAATGAAAAACTGTTTTTT. Translated: CASSFAGDNEKLFF.

Ten or more counts support this clonotype. This chain uses TRBV6-1 with TRBJ2-2; 8 nucleotides line up with TRBD2. The V segment lost 4 bases and the J segment 4 bases; nucleotides outside the gene matches: 17. The CDR3 contains 19 residues. Looked up from germline, CDR1 is MNHNS and CDR2 is SASEGT. CDR3 nucleotides: TGTGCCAGCAGTGGAACCGCGGAGGTCCTAGCGGGTCTCACCGGGGAGCTGTTTTTT. Its translation: CASSGTAEVLAGLTGELFF.

This clonotype was seen repeatedly, ten times or more. This chain links TRBV6-6 with TRBJ2-6, with D perhaps being TRBD1 or TRBD2 (5 bases each). Germline values: CDR1 MNHNY, CDR2 SVGAGI (reference sequence). The V end was cut by 6 bases, the J end by 1 base, with 19 bases between. The CDR3 spans 18 residues. The chain's CDR3 is CASRMGTRGWSGANVLTF. CDR3 in DNA: TGTGCCAGCAGGATGGGGACCCGCGGGTGGTCTGGGGCCAACGTCCTGACTTTC.

This clonotype was seen a few times. The chain joins TRBV25-1 to TRBJ1-3; 9 bases match TRBD1. The J segment lost 4 bases and the V segment lost 3 bases, leaving 4 bases of the junction unmatched. CDR1 MGHDK and CDR2 SYGVNS come from the germline V gene. The CDR3 extends over 15 amino acids. The CDR3 region has the DNA TGTGCCAGCAGTGACCAGGGACAGGGAGGAAACACCATATATTTT. As protein: CASSDQGQGGNTIYF.

The V gene is TRBV6-1, the J gene TRBJ2-7; D possibly corresponds to TRBD2 (5 bases). Trimming shortened V by 1 base and J by 7 bases, and 11 bases separated the two germline ends. Germline CDR1 MNHNS, CDR2 SASEGT. The CDR3 has 13 amino acids. The CDR3 spells CASSEGGLLEQYF. For the CDR3, the DNA is TGTGCCAGCAGTGAAGGCGGGCTACTGGAGCAGTACTTC.

As concerns this clonotype: A much larger clone differs by one base, so this may be a read error. The chain couples TRBV4-2 to TRBJ2-3, with 8 bases that match TRBD1. CDR1 LGHNA and CDR2 YNFKEQ come from the germline V gene. The CDR3 contains 17 residues. Trimming cost V 1 base and J 0 bases; bases outside gene matches: 6. As DNA, the CDR3 is TGTGCCAGCAGCCAAGGGAGGACAGGGTCTAGCACAGATACGCAGTATTTT. Residues: CASSQGRTGSSTDTQYF.